This TCR beta chain was recorded in a study of post-analysis software for immune sequencing data. About the study: The cohort encompassed relapsing-remitting, secondary progressive and progressive-relapsing multiple sclerosis disease courses.

Carried by the TCR beta cDNA libraries were unique molecular identifiers. TCRdb re-called the PCR reads through MiXCR, storing one row per CDR3 protein. The data hold more than 450,000 distinct CDR3 sequences, with around 36% observed a single time. Study-wide findings and caveats: The normalized Chao1 diversity of multiple sclerosis patients was significantly lower than that of controls. The authors found that F measure strongly co-clustered same-batch samples.

Concerning this clonotype: Its antigen remains unidentified.

The clonotype comes from a girl aged 2 to 17 with multiple sclerosis. Sequenced input: blood.

The CDR3 is CSVDSYTF. CDR3 in DNA: TGCAGCGTTGACAGCTACACCTTC. The rearrangement joins TRBV29-1 to TRBJ1-2, with D unclear. The CDR3 has 8 amino acids. CDR1 and CDR2 from the germline V gene are SQVTM and ANQGSEA. The V gene lost 3 bases and the J gene lost 9 bases, with 2 bases spanning the gap.